The clone carrying this T cell receptor beta chain was recorded a few times. What it binds is unknown. Unexposed donor CD4+ T cells date from 2011-2018, before the COVID-19 pandemic. Isolation of CD4+ T cells took place after about 9 days in culture. The data derive from a study of CD4 T cells in relation to SARS-CoV-2 and coronaviruses. Only in-frame clones appear in the TCRdb table, and some are missing; sequencing was by immunoSEQ multiplex PCR. Of around 26,000 clones detected, 74% appear once; the ten largest clones hold under 30%. CDR1 and CDR2 from the germline V gene are SGHTA and FQGTGA. The CDR3 contains 14 residues. V lost 2 bases, J lost 1 base, and 8 bases lay in between.

The chain recombines TRBV7-3 with TRBJ1-1; D uncertain. Sequencing was carried out using CD4+ T cells from PBMCs, cultured in vitro. The clonotype was recovered from a human donor in good health. The CDR3 spells CASSLEGANTEAFF. DNA for the CDR3: TGTGCCAGCAGCTTAGAGGGAGCGAACACTGAAGCTTTCTTT.